The 10 T cell receptor beta chains below come from one sample, sequenced in a study of long-term antiretroviral therapy in people with HIV. Researchers report immunoSEQ v3.0 was run at survey level. Here immunoSEQ multiplex PCR was the method, and the copy in TCRdb shows in-frame clones only, minus some. Of 15,000 to 20,000 clones in the sample, 79% were seen once. This material consisted of unsorted PBMCs, taken 2.3 years after starting antiretroviral therapy. The receptors derive from a woman in her forties with HIV.

V usage is TRBV7-8 and J usage is TRBJ2-7; D not certain. Trimming took off 1 base at V and 0 bases at J, with 10 bases between the two ends. The CDR3 loop spans 15 amino acids. Looked up from germline, CDR1 is SGHVS and CDR2 is FQNEAQ. The CDR3 sequence is CASSLDGQSSYEQYF. The CDR3 DNA is TGTGCCAGCAGCTTAGACGGGCAAAGCTCCTACGAGCAGTACTTC.

V gene TRBV6-8 combines with J gene TRBJ2-7; D is unclear. The CDR3 sequence is 13 residues long. CDR1 is MNHGY and CDR2 is SAAAGT in the germline V gene. Trimming pared 4 bases from V and 1 base from J, leaving 8 bases between. CDR3 sequence reads: CASSSQSSYEQYF. CDR3 nucleotides: TGTGCCAGCAGTTCCCAAAGTTCCTACGAGCAGTACTTC.

Only one count was recorded for this clone. J is TRBJ1-1 and V is TRBV7-9; D uncertain. Germline V gene lookup returns CDR1 SEHNR and CDR2 FQNEAQ (reference sequence). V was pared by 2 bases and J by 1 base, with 5 bases between. The CDR3 contains 13 residues. The CDR3 coding sequence is TGTGCCAGCAGCTTACGGAAGAACACTGAAGCTTTCTTT. This encodes CASSLRKNTEAFF. Drawing the rest from reference TRBV7-9 and TRBJ1-1, the complete variable domain is DTGVSQNPRHKITKRGQNVTFRCDPISEHNRLYWYRQTLGQGPEFLTYFQNEAQLEKSRLLSDRFSAERPKGSFSTLEIQRTEQGDSAMYLCASSLRKNTEAFFGQGTRLTVV.

The V and J genes are TRBV5-1 and TRBJ2-5, with 8 positions matching TRBD1. CDR1 and CDR2 from the germline V gene are SGHRS and YFSETQ. The CDR3 has 15 residues. The trim removed 4 bases at V and 4 bases at J, leaving 9 bases unmatched. The CDR3 nucleotides read TGCGCCAGCAGCACAAGGACAGGGATGGGAGAGACCCAGTACTTC. It codes for CASSTRTGMGETQYF.

V gene TRBV19 combines with J gene TRBJ1-2; D remains ambiguous. The ends were cut back, 1 base at V and 7 bases at J, with 10 bases in the middle. CDR3 size: 13 residues. CDR1 is LNHDA and CDR2 is SQIVND in the germline V gene (reference sequence). CDR3 protein: CASSIGSGLGYTF. The CDR3 bases are TGTGCCAGTAGTATAGGTTCCGGGCTTGGCTACACCTTC.

V and J are TRBV5-4 and TRBJ1-6; 9 bases align to TRBD1. Looked up from germline, CDR1 is SGHNT and CDR2 is YYREEE (reference sequence). After removal of 5 bases from V and 10 bases from J, the junction contained 16 bases not matched to a gene. This CDR3 contains 17 residues. Here the CDR3 reads CASSRTGAGFQESPLHF. The CDR3, as DNA: TGTGCCAGCAGTCGGACAGGGGCGGGTTTCCAAGAGTCACCCCTCCACTTT.

This chain uses TRBV6-5 with TRBJ1-2, with D maybe TRBD1 (6 bases). Looked up from germline, CDR1 is MNHEY and CDR2 is SVGAGI. This CDR3 contains 13 residues. Trimming took off 6 bases at V and 7 bases at J, with 15 bases between the two ends. The CDR3 spells CASSPAGALGYTF. CDR3 in DNA: TGTGCCAGCAGCCCCGCGGGGGCTCTTGGCTACACCTTC.

This chain connects TRBV15 to TRBJ2-2; TRBD2 is a possible D gene (5 bases). Trimming shortened V by 0 bases and J by 2 bases, and 13 bases separated the two germline ends. Germline CDR1 LNHNV, CDR2 YYDKDF (reference sequence). The CDR3 runs 17 residues. CDR3 sequence reads: CATSREHTGFNTGELFF. CDR3 nucleotide sequence: TGTGCCACCAGCAGAGAACATACGGGATTTAACACCGGGGAGCTGTTTTTT.

The J gene is TRBJ2-6, the V gene TRBV9; TRBD2 aligns across 8 bases. CDR3 length: 17 residues. J lost 0 bases, V lost 1 base, and 3 bases had no gene match. CDR1 is SGDLS and CDR2 is YYNGEE in the germline V gene. The CDR3 DNA is TGTGCCAGCAGCGTATTCAGCGGGAGCTCTGGGGCCAACGTCCTGACTTTC. Protein: CASSVFSGSSGANVLTF.

J is TRBJ1-6 and V is TRBV7-2, with 9 bases fitting TRBD1. The CDR3 is made up of 16 amino acids. V dropped 4 bases and J dropped 7; count of bases not matched to a gene: 8. Germline V gene lookup returns CDR1 SGHTA and CDR2 FQGNSA. The CDR3 nucleotides are TGTGCCAGCAGCTCTCAACCCGGGACAGGGAATTCACCCCTCCACTTT. This sequence encodes CASSSQPGTGNSPLHF. Variable domain in full (rest from reference TRBV7-2 and TRBJ1-6): GAGVSQSPSNKVTEKGKDVELRCDPISGHTALYWYRQSLGQGLEFLIYFQGNSAPDKSGLPSDRFSAERTGGSVSTLTIQRTQQEDSAVYLCASSSQPGTGNSPLHFGNGTRLTVT.